The table lists the clone carrying this TCR beta chain with many counts. The antigen is undetermined. These data are taken from a study of HIV-infected children after antiretroviral therapy interruption. Overall study: EBV and CMV exposure was recorded in most children.

CDR1 is MNHEY and CDR2 is SVGAGI in the germline V gene. V was clipped by 8 bases and J by 10 bases, with 15 bases between them. The CDR3 has 12 residues. Study-level points and caveats: Naive CD4+ sequences overlapped less between time points once interruption began.

RNA-based 3' RACE libraries used unique molecular identifiers. A single record per CDR3 protein comes from TCRdb applying MiXCR to the 3' RACE reads. There are fewer than 50,000 distinct CDR3 sequences in the sample; 4.3% occur only once, and approximately 0.7% lies in the top ten. Noted treatment: PENTA 11 planned treatment interruption arm or continuous ART arm. Only samples with at least 5 million viable PBMCs qualified. The J gene is TRBJ2-1, the V gene TRBV6-5; maybe TRBD1 (6 bases). The source was CD45RA+ CD4+ T cells from PBMCs, pooled from several time points, collected from a donor given antiretroviral therapy, either interrupted or continuous. As for subset: naive CD4+ CD45RA+ CD45RO- T cells. The source of this sequence is a pool of human donors with HIV. CDR3 region: CASRDTFGEQFF. The CDR3 coding sequence is TGTGCCAGCCGGGACACCTTCGGGGAGCAGTTCTTC.